The TCR beta chain described here comes from a study of blood T cell repertoires in COVID-19. Study overall: The samples span acute and convalescent COVID-19 from the United States, Italy and Spain. PBMCs, B-cell-depleted T cells, or T cells provided the cDNA or gDNA that made up the material.

This clone was seen once. How the authors handled the data: It was from reference gene primer amplification that nucleated cell counts were estimated. Sequencing used immunoSEQ multiplex PCR; TCRdb keeps in-frame clones, though not all of them. That table gives V, J and clone size, and the DNA gave D and trimming. The table lists 50,000 or so clones, 83% of them singletons. V shed 7 bases and J shed 5 bases, with 20 bases lying between them. There are 14 residues in the CDR3. CDR1 is SQVTM, CDR2 ANQGSEA, per germline. Specimen: peripheral blood. The sequence came from a man aged 60-69 years with active COVID-19. The V call is TRBV29-1, the J call TRBJ1-1; tentative D call: TRBD1 (6 bases). The CDR3, as DNA: TGCAGCGGCAATCTGGGGGCTGGGAGTACTGAAGCTTTCTTT. Translation: CSGNLGAGSTEAFF.